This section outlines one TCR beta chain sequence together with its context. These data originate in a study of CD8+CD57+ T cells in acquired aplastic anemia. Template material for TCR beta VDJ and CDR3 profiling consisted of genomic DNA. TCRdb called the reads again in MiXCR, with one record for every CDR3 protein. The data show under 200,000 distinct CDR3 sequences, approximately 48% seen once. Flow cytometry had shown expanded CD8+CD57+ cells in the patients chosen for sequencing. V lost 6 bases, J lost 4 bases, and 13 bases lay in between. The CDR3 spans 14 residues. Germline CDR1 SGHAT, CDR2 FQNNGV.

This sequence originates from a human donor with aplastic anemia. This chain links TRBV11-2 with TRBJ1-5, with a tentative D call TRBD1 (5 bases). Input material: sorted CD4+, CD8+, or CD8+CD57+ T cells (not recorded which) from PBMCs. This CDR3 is CASSWGSLNQPQHF. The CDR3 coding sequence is TGTGCCAGCAGTTGGGGGTCTCTTAATCAGCCCCAGCATTTT.